This T cell receptor beta chain was retrieved from a study of OX40 agonist ivuxolimab in advanced cancers. Study in general: At doses from 0.01 to 10 mg/kg, patients were given intravenous ivuxolimab every 2 weeks.

Per the germline V gene, CDR1 is SGHRS and CDR2 is YFSETQ. The CDR3 extends over 14 amino acids. V dropped 5 bases and J dropped 1 base, with 13 bases sitting between them. The repertoire was sequenced with immunoSEQ multiplex PCR; TCRdb's copy has only in-frame clones and lacks some. The sample lists over 70,000 clones; about 86% were seen once. Any history of autoimmune disease or systemic immunosuppression disqualified patients. Peripheral blood came from all dose cohorts at three timepoints. The rearrangement links TRBV5-1 to TRBJ2-7, with D perhaps TRBD1 (6 bases). Sequenced material: CD4+ or CD8+ T cells sorted from blood, taken in a trial of the OX40 agonist ivuxolimab. This sequence was found in an adult with an advanced solid tumor such as melanoma, head and neck, liver or kidney cancer. The CDR3 region has the DNA TGCGCCAGCAGGGTCGAGACAGGTTCCTACGAGCAGTACTTC. Amino acids: CASRVETGSYEQYF.